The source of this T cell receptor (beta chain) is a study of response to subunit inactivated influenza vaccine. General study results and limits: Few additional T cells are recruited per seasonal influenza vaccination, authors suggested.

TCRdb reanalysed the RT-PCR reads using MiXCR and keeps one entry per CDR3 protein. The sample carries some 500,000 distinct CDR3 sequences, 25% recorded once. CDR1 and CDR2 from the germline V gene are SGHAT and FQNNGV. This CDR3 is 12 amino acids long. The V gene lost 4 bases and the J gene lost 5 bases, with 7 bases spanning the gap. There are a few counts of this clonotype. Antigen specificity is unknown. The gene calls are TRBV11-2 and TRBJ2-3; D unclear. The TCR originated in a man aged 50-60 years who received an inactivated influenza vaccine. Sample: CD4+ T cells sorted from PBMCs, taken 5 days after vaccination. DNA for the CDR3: TGTGCCAGCAGCTCGACACAAGATACGCAGTATTTT. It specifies CASSSTQDTQYF.